The 10 T cell receptor beta chains below come from one sample, sequenced in a study of shared clonotypes between healthy human individuals. CD8 cells classed as naive were CD45RO-negative and positively selected for CCR7, excluding terminally differentiated effector memory CD45RA+ cells. The assay was immunoSEQ multiplex PCR, and TCRdb's table has in-frame clones only and misses some. The table lists 1.5 million to 2.5 million clones, approximately 94% of them singletons. The sample comprised naive CD8+ T cells sorted from blood. These receptors were collected from a young man in good health.

V usage is TRBV28 and J usage is TRBJ1-5, with unresolved D. Trimming removed 3 bases from V and 6 bases from J, with 6 bases in between. The CDR3 has 12 residues. CDR1 is MDHEN, CDR2 SYDVKM, per germline. The CDR3 DNA reads as TGTGCCAGCAGTTTTGTCCCTCAGCCCCAGCATTTT. This translates into CASSFVPQPQHF.

The V gene is TRBV7-6, the J gene TRBJ1-2, with D possibly being TRBD1 (5 bases). V was trimmed by 1 base and J by 8 bases, leaving 17 bases between them. Per germline, CDR1 SGHVS and CDR2 FNYEAQ. The CDR3 consists of 15 residues. For the CDR3, the DNA is TGTGCCAGCAGCTTAGACTTCGCAGGGATGTACGGCTACACCTTC. This codes for CASSLDFAGMYGYTF.

A single count supports this clone. Other nucleotide sequences in the sample specify the same CDR3. The rearrangement uses TRBV4-1 and TRBJ2-7; D may be TRBD2 (7 bases). Trimming took off 4 bases at V and 1 base at J, with 17 bases between the two ends. The length of the CDR3 is 16 residues. Germline loops: CDR1 MGHRA, CDR2 YSYEKL. The CDR3 region is CASSLSGGGGSYEQYF. The CDR3 nucleotides read TGCGCCAGCAGCCTATCAGGCGGGGGCGGTTCCTACGAGCAGTACTTC.

V is TRBV4-1 and J is TRBJ1-2; D uncertain. The V end lost 1 base, the J end lost 7 bases, and 16 bases lay between the germline ends. CDR1 MGHRA and CDR2 YSYEKL come from the germline V gene. The CDR3 is 15 residues long. Written as DNA, the CDR3 is TGCGCCAGCAGCCAAGTAGGTAACCACCACGGTGGCTACACCTTC. Translated: CASSQVGNHHGGYTF.

The chain couples TRBV6-5 to TRBJ2-3; 9 nucleotides agree with TRBD2. Germline V gene data show CDR1 as MNHEY and CDR2 as SVGAGI. The CDR3 length is 16 residues. With 0 bases clipped from V and 2 bases from J, the junction kept 3 bases outside the gene matches. CDR3 sequence: CASSYSAGGNTDTQYF. CDR3 bases: TGTGCCAGCAGTTACTCGGCGGGGGGGAACACAGATACGCAGTATTTT.

The rearrangement uses TRBV30 and TRBJ2-1, with unresolved D. The CDR3 runs 13 residues. Trimming stripped 4 bases from V and 8 bases from J, with 15 bases between. Germline V lookup: CDR1 GTSNPN, CDR2 SVGIG (reference sequence). CDR3 coding DNA: TGTGCCTGGAATATCATCCCTCGGGATGAGCAGTTCTTC. Translation: CAWNIIPRDEQFF.

About this clone itself: The junction departs from germline at one end; a sequencing error may be responsible. The rearrangement links TRBV7-7 to TRBJ2-1; 10 bases line up with TRBD2. The CDR3 length is 15 residues. The germline V gene encodes CDR1 SSHAT and CDR2 FNYEAQ (reference sequence). CDR3 region: CASSSSGSPYNEQFF. The CDR3 nucleotides are TGTGCTAGCAGCTCTAGCGGGAGCCCCTACAATGAGCAGTTCTTC.

The chain links TRBV5-8 to TRBJ2-7; 8 bases are shared with TRBD1. V shed 4 bases, J shed 6 bases, and the junction held 6 bases outside the gene matches. Germline V gene sequence: CDR1 SGHTS, CDR2 YDEGEE. The CDR3 consists of 13 residues. The CDR3 sequence is CASSLPDRVEQYF. In nucleotides, the CDR3 is TGTGCCAGCAGCCTCCCGGACAGGGTCGAGCAGTACTTC. The complete variable domain, with remaining parts taken from reference TRBV5-8 and TRBJ2-7, reads EAGVTQSPTHLIKTRGQQATLRCSPISGHTSVYWYQQALGLGLQFLLWYDEGEERNRGNFPPRFSGRQFPNYSSELNVNALELEDSALYLCASSLPDRVEQYFGPGTRLTVT.

The V gene is TRBV27, the J gene TRBJ1-1, with 7 bases aligning to TRBD1. V gave up 5 bases and J gave up 1 base; unmatched junction bases: 7. Germline lookup yields CDR1 MNHEY and CDR2 SMNVEV (reference sequence). The CDR3 is 15 residues long. The CDR3 DNA follows: TGTGCCAGCAGTCCCTACAGGGGTTCGAACACTGAAGCTTTCTTT. It encodes CASSPYRGSNTEAFF.

The rearrangement uses TRBV9 and TRBJ1-2; tentatively, D is TRBD1 (5 bases). CDR3 length equals 11 residues. V was pared by 4 bases and J by 14 bases, with 15 bases between. The germline V gene encodes CDR1 SGDLS and CDR2 YYNGEE. The CDR3 DNA reads as TGTGCCAGCAGCCCGCCCCCCGGGGCTACCTTC. It specifies CASSPPPGATF.